Listed below are T cell receptor beta chains from one sample, sequenced in a study of blood T cell repertoires in COVID-19. Assay: immunoSEQ multiplex PCR; the TCRdb copy retains only in-frame clones and omits some. Of 110,000 or so clones in the sample, around 86% were seen once. Sequenced input: peripheral blood. Every receptor here comes from an elderly man with acute or convalescent COVID-19. Each CDR3 is given with its conserved first and last residue. A D gene is named only where the DNA matches it firmly. A clone size is listed for some rows: how often the clone was seen (once, few, many), or a class if it is expanded.

clone size	V gene	D gene	J gene	CDR3 protein	CDR3 DNA
.	TRBV7-8	.	TRBJ2-7	CASRSLALTSYEQYF	TGTGCCAGCAGGTCACTCGCCCTAACCTCCTACGAGCAGTACTTC
many	TRBV9	.	TRBJ2-2	CASSPGGRVFANTGELFF	TGTGCCAGCAGCCCTGGGGGCAGGGTCTTCGCGAACACCGGGGAGCTGTTTTTT
.	TRBV11-2	.	TRBJ1-5	CASSLGHKGGNQPQHF	TGTGCCAGCAGCTTAGGGCACAAAGGGGGTAATCAGCCCCAGCATTTT
.	TRBV18	TRBD1	TRBJ2-3	CASSPRQGAVFGDTQYF	TGTGCCAGCTCACCTCGGCAGGGGGCTGTTTTCGGGGATACGCAGTATTTT
.	TRBV29-1	.	TRBJ1-5	CSVAYEGDQPQHF	TGCAGCGTTGCCTATGAGGGCGATCAGCCCCAGCATTTT
.	TRBV12-3/TRBV12-4	.	TRBJ2-3	CASSLALRVGRYF	TGTGCCAGCAGTTTAGCGCTCCGGGTCGGGAGGTATTTT
.	TRBV3-1/TRBV3-2	TRBD1	TRBJ1-1	CASSSRWGQGSSGAFF	TGTGCCAGCAGCTCAAGATGGGGACAGGGTTCTTCAGGAGCTTTCTTT
once	TRBV28	TRBD2	TRBJ2-7	CASSILQRLAGDYEQYF	TGTGCCAGCAGTATACTCCAAAGACTAGCGGGAGACTACGAGCAGTACTTC
.	TRBV6-6	.	TRBJ1-1	CASSYNRDTEAFF	TGTGCCAGCAGTTACAACAGGGACACTGAAGCTTTCTTT
.	TRBV18	.	TRBJ1-3	CASSPSEASGNTIYF	TGTGCCAGCTCACCGTCTGAGGCTTCTGGAAACACCATATATTTT
.	TRBV18	.	TRBJ1-1	CASSPQRQVSLGTEAFF	TGTGCCAGCTCACCACAACGTCAGGTCTCTTTGGGCACTGAAGCTTTCTTT
.	TRBV2	TRBD1	TRBJ1-4	CASKENRGRVNEKLFF	TGTGCCAGCAAGGAAAACAGGGGAAGGGTGAATGAAAAACTGTTTTTT
.	TRBV5-1	.	TRBJ2-2	CASSLAPYGSTTGELFF	TGCGCCAGCAGCTTGGCCCCGTACGGGAGTACGACTGGGGAGCTGTTTTTT
.	TRBV4-3	.	TRBJ1-2	CASSQRVDGYTF	TGCGCCAGCAGCCAGCGGGTTGATGGCTACACCTTC
.	TRBV27	.	TRBJ1-1	CASSLNAGVNTEAFF	TGTGCCAGCAGTTTAAACGCAGGGGTGAACACTGAAGCTTTCTTT
.	TRBV3-1/TRBV3-2	.	TRBJ1-2	CASSQGSSWGYTF	TGTGCCAGCAGCCAAGGGAGCTCGTGGGGCTACACCTTC
.	TRBV5-1	TRBD1	TRBJ1-3	CASSLIPGQGGGNTIYF	TGCGCCAGCAGCTTGATACCGGGACAGGGTGGAGGAAACACCATATATTTT
.	TRBV12-3/TRBV12-4	TRBD2	TRBJ2-3	CASSFGEGTQYF	TGTGCCAGCAGTTTTGGGGAGGGTACGCAGTATTTT
few	TRBV27	.	TRBJ2-7	CASSFTGTTYEQYF	TGTGCCAGCAGTTTTACAGGGACCACCTACGAGCAGTACTTC
.	TRBV27	.	TRBJ1-2	CASSFSREAGYTF	TGTGCCAGCAGTTTCTCCAGGGAAGCTGGCTACACCTTC
.	TRBV19	TRBD1	TRBJ2-2	CASGGQGAGTGELFF	TGTGCCAGTGGAGGACAGGGGGCTGGCACCGGGGAGCTGTTTTTT
.	TRBV7-9	.	TRBJ1-6	CASSLRGKGSPLHF	TGTGCCAGCAGCTTACGAGGGAAGGGTTCACCCCTCCACTTT
few	TRBV30	TRBD2	TRBJ2-1	CAWSRASGLLNEQFF	TGTGCCTGGAGTAGGGCTAGCGGACTCCTCAATGAGCAGTTCTTC
.	TRBV7-2	.	TRBJ1-1	CASSFLAGATEAFF	TGTGCCAGCAGCTTTTTGGCGGGGGCGACTGAAGCTTTCTTT
few	TRBV18	TRBD2	TRBJ2-1	CASSPQTSGGPNEQFF	TGTGCCAGCTCACCACAGACTAGCGGGGGCCCGAATGAGCAGTTCTTC
.	TRBV28	TRBD2	TRBJ2-1	CASSFSRPWTSGNNEQFF	TGTGCCAGCAGTTTTTCCCGGCCCTGGACTAGCGGGAACAATGAGCAGTTCTTC
.	TRBV6-5	.	TRBJ2-6	CASGAETGANVLTF	TGTGCCAGCGGGGCCGAGACTGGGGCCAACGTCCTGACTTTC
.	TRBV6-5	TRBD1	TRBJ1-1	CASDRGDTEAFF	TGTGCCAGTGACAGGGGGGACACTGAAGCTTTCTTT
once	TRBV5-4	TRBD1	TRBJ1-4	CASSSEQGLGGEKLFF	TGTGCCAGCAGCAGCGAACAGGGGTTGGGAGGCGAAAAACTGTTTTTT
.	TRBV20-1	.	TRBJ2-7	CSARVEDEQYF	TGCAGTGCTAGAGTAGAGGACGAGCAGTACTTC
.	TRBV18	TRBD1	TRBJ2-4	CASFAGQGPKNIQYF	TGTGCCAGCTTCGCTGGACAGGGCCCCAAAAACATTCAGTACTTC
.	TRBV5-1	TRBD1	TRBJ2-7	CASSLDHDRDEQYF	TGCGCCAGCAGCTTGGATCATGACAGGGACGAGCAGTACTTC
once	TRBV15	TRBD2	TRBJ2-1	CATSRVTSGREQFF	TGTGCCACCAGCAGAGTTACTAGCGGGAGGGAGCAGTTCTTC
.	TRBV2	.	TRBJ1-1	CASKAAVSLNTEAFF	TGTGCCAGCAAGGCGGCAGTGTCCCTGAACACTGAAGCTTTCTTT
.	TRBV5-1	TRBD1	TRBJ1-4	CASSLGDRGNEKLFF	TGCGCCAGCAGCTTGGGGGACAGGGGGAATGAAAAACTGTTTTTT
.	TRBV18	TRBD1	TRBJ1-4	CASSRDRGTNEKLFF	TGTGCCAGCTCCCGTGACAGGGGGACTAATGAAAAACTGTTTTTT
.	TRBV28	.	TRBJ2-2	CASKGLQNTGELFF	TGTGCCAGCAAGGGACTCCAAAACACCGGGGAGCTGTTTTTT
.	TRBV6-1	.	TRBJ2-7	CASSEGLGLRGEQYF	TGTGCCAGCAGTGAAGGCTTAGGTCTCAGGGGCGAGCAGTACTTC
.	TRBV7-2	.	TRBJ2-3	CASSLDAGTQYF	TGTGCCAGCAGCCTAGATGCGGGTACGCAGTATTTT
.	TRBV5-4	.	TRBJ1-2	CASSYPGGGPYGYTF	TGTGCCAGCAGCTACCCTGGCGGGGGACCCTATGGCTACACCTTC
.	TRBV5-4	TRBD1	TRBJ2-2	CASSLGTGNTGELFF	TGTGCCAGCAGCCTTGGGACAGGGAACACCGGGGAGCTGTTTTTT
.	TRBV27	.	TRBJ2-7	CASSFRGLQGGQYF	TGTGCCAGCAGTTTCCGAGGCTTGCAGGGTGGGCAGTACTTC
few	TRBV18	.	TRBJ1-1	CASSPLTGQNTEAFF	TGTGCCAGCTCACCATTGACAGGCCAAAACACTGAAGCTTTCTTT